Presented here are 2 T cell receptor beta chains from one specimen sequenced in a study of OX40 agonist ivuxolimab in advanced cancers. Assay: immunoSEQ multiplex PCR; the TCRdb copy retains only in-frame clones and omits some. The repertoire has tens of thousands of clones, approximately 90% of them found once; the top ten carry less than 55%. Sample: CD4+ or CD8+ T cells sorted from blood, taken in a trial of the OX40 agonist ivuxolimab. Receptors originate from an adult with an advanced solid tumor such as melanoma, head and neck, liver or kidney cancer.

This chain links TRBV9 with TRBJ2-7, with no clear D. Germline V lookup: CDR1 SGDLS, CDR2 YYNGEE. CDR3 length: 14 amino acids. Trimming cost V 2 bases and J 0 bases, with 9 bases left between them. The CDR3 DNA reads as TGTGCCAGCAGCGTGGGGTCAAGCTCCTACGAGCAGTACTTC. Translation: CASSVGSSSYEQYF.

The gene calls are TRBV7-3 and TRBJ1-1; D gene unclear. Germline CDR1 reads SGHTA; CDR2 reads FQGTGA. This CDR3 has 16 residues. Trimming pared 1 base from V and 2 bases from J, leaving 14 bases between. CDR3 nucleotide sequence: TGTGCCAGCAGCTTAAGTCCCCCCAAGATTAACACTGAAGCTTTCTTT. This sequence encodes CASSLSPPKINTEAFF. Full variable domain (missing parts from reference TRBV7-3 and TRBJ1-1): GAGVSQTPSNKVTEKGKYVELRCDPISGHTALYWYRQSLGQGPEFLIYFQGTGAADDSGLPNDRFFAVRPEGSVSTLKIQRTERGDSAVYLCASSLSPPKINTEAFFGQGTRLTVV.